This T cell receptor beta chain originates from a study of cytomegalovirus exposure and HLA in healthy donors (dated 2017 in TCRdb). Background on the whole study: An earlier analysis of 587 of the donors reported over 250 Gb of sequence data and 95 million to 130 million unique TCR beta sequences obtained from 150 million to 200 million T cells. Approximately 330 gigabases of sequencing data and approximately 92 million unique TCR sequences made up an early release that covered approximately 700 HLA-typed donors. Of the roughly 400 genotyped donors, roughly 85% fell in the genetic ancestry cluster associated with self-reported Caucasian donors. The study aimed to test whether signatures of past pathogen exposure could be identified by cataloging public T cell receptors. Using immunosequencing, the study profiled T cell repertoires from 666 subjects and related those repertoires to cytomegalovirus serostatus. In addition to the first cohort of 666 subjects, a separate validation cohort of over 90 different subjects was used. The study combined high-throughput TCR immunosequencing, statistical association of individual TCRs with disease status, and machine learning to predict cytomegalovirus infection status. A later analysis re-analyzed previously published TCR beta repertoires from hundreds of donors and added high-resolution HLA genotyping to study TCR occurrence patterns. Rather than drawing on any new phenotypic data, the later analysis identified candidate immune exposures from TCR beta sequences and the way those sequences occurred across donors. An earlier analysis of about 620 of the donors applied high-throughput TCR beta sequencing to assess whether each TCR beta V gene segment acted as functional or pseudogenic. Donor age, sex, ethnicity and CMV serostatus were collected together with the repertoire data. In a later genetic analysis, genome-wide SNP genotypes for about three fifths of the 666 donors were used, and that subset was treated as a discovery cohort. All discovery cohort repertoires had been generated on a single sequencing platform. Class I and class II HLA loci were covered by the typing at four-digit resolution. The number of donors typed differed by locus, with roughly 629-640 for A, B, C, DRB1 and DQB1, roughly 520 for DQA1, over 600 for DPA1, and approximately 470 for DPB1. Roughly five DR-DQ haplotypes were treated as single units for association and clustering because of strong linkage in the cohort. Among around 400 genotyped donors of the cohort, an average of around 240,000 unique TCR beta nucleotide sequences were sequenced per donor, about a sixth of them non-productive. What the work shows at the level of the full study, not this receptor alone: In a later genetic analysis, a missense DCLRE1C variant was associated with V-gene and J-gene trimming of TCR beta chains, and the association was replicated in an independent cohort. A further reported finding was that TCR beta sequences accurately predicted the HLA-A and HLA-B alleles for most subjects in the first cohort. Immune exposure information for the cohort was limited to CMV serostatus. Because counts were too low, under 20 rarely observed V segments, including chromosome 9 orphons, were left out of the earlier analysis of some 640 of the donors. In a later analysis, HLA-associated TCR beta chains were found to be more clonally expanded and to have lower generation probabilities than equally common non-associated chains. In a later analysis, most CMV-associated TCR beta chains were found to appear HLA-restricted, with HLA associations seemingly driven largely by CMV exposure. A cluster of highly shared sequence variants was judged likely to be a technical artifact of the sequencing pipeline. The authors suggested that the approach could potentially be generalized to other disease states and immunological phenotypes. The study gave a list of 150 to 200 TCR beta chains associated with cytomegalovirus. While some public TCRs were present in many individuals, most TCR sequences turned up only very rarely across donors. Linkage disequilibrium might explain the correlated functional status among segregating V segments, but an unknown experimental factor could not be excluded. Assigning TCR associations to individual alleles was difficult when HLA alleles, especially DR and DQ, strongly co-occurred. In a later analysis, 16,951 TCR beta sequences were associated with specific HLA alleles at a false discovery rate of 0.05. In a later genetic analysis, fewer N-insertions in productive TCRs were reported among donors in an Asian-associated ancestry cluster than the roughly 700-donor mean. Some IMGT-functional V segments, including TRBV6-2 and TRBV6-3, could not be distinguished by the 87-base-pair reads and were therefore excluded. Because HLA typing was unavailable for some donors at each locus, only the typed subset was used in association tests. According to a later analysis, TCR association rates differed among HLA loci, with DRB1 alleles showing the most associated TCRs and HLA-C alleles showing the fewest. Broadly in line with IMGT annotations, most TCR beta V segments showed up in productive rearrangements about 87% or about 30% of the time in an earlier analysis of 450 to 750 of the donors. Several of the top co-occurrence clusters appeared to be linked to parvovirus B19, influenza, CMV and Epstein-Barr virus, according to a later analysis. Cytomegalovirus status was reported to be diagnosed by the classifier with high specificity and sensitivity in both the original and validation cohorts. A few of the identified cytomegalovirus-associated TCR beta chains were confirmed in vitro to be specific for cytomegalovirus antigens. Presence/absence analyses assumed roughly uniform sequencing depth across donors, an assumption that may not hold. This cohort had only TCR beta chains sequenced, and the lack of alpha or paired-chain data limited which features could be detected.

Library preparation employed the immunoSEQ multiplex PCR assay. The multiplex PCR relied on a mix of 60 forward primers for TCR Vbeta segments and 13 reverse primers for TCR Jbeta segments. The CDR3 region of rearranged TCR beta genes was amplified from genomic DNA with a multiplex PCR assay. On the Illumina HiSeq System, the amplified TCR beta libraries were sequenced as 87-base-pair reads. Turning to the authors' computational methods: A later analysis counted about 80 million unique TCR beta chains across the 550 to 750 repertoires, and roughly 10 million of these chains were shared by at least two donors. Raw reads were error-corrected and collapsed into unique sequences by a nearest-neighbor algorithm in which closely related sequences were merged to remove PCR and sequencing errors. Alignment of CDR3 sequences to IMGT reference sequences was used to assign V, D and J gene segments. Each retained sequence needed at least a six-nucleotide match to both a V gene segment and a J gene segment. A rearrangement was called productive if the CDR3 had no stop codons and remained in frame with V and J, and every other rearrangement was called non-productive. CDR3 was defined according to IMGT convention as the region running from the second conserved V-encoded cysteine to the conserved J-encoded phenylalanine. The earlier analysis of 500 to 750 of the donors excluded any sequence lacking an unambiguous match to a single V gene segment. In an earlier analysis of 450 to 750 of the donors, a V segment was called functional when productive rearrangements were above 56.7%, and segregating when the standard deviation between donors exceeded 5%. To diagnose cytomegalovirus status from the catalog of TCR beta chain sequences, a statistical classification framework was built. V and J gene assignment, in a later analysis, came from comparing TCR nucleotide sequences with IMGT/GENE-DB human TR gene sequences. Using the TCRdist pipeline, a later analysis assigned CDR3 sequences along with most-parsimonious VDJ recombination scenarios. In a later analysis, every TCR beta chain was defined by the combination of its CDR3 amino acid sequence and its V-gene family, and reads without a unique V-gene family were dropped. As a way to deal with suspected cross-contamination and a sequencing artifact, a later analysis dropped approximately 570 nucleotide sequences that were highly shared and had low generation probability. In a later analysis, a clonal expansion index for each public chain was calculated from normalized within-repertoire ranks of inferred template counts. Generation probabilities in a later analysis came from a VDJ recombination model fitted to out-of-frame rearrangements, and those results were checked against IGoR. In a later analysis, TCR-TCR, TCR-HLA and TCR-CMV co-occurrence was scored with hypergeometric tests, and a repertoire-size bias correction was applied to TCR pairs. To estimate false discovery rates, a later analysis permuted the HLA or CMV assignments 20 times. A later analysis grouped co-occurring TCRs with DBSCAN, adding TCRdist sequence similarity when clustering within HLA-allele-positive subsets. For co-occurrence clustering, repertoires with fewer than 30,000 or more than 120,000 public chains were excluded, along with several repertoires with anomalous nucleotide sharing. Sourced from immuneACCESS, this table was stored by TCRdb with only in-frame sequences that have V and J called. A share of the clones is absent; for the studies checked, an unresolved V gene accounts for under half, and the remainder has no known explanation. The DNA gave D and trimming, while V, J and clone size come from that table. The record for this sample contains 40,000 to 50,000 clones. Of the sample, approximately 1.8% is held by the ten largest clones.

Taken from cysteine to phenylalanine, the CDR3 has 13 residues. The kept DNA is CDR3 alone, 39 bases in frame from the first base. The germline V gene (reference sequence) yields MNHNY for CDR1 and SVGAGI for CDR2. A distance of 11 bases separates the germline ends of V and J, which lose 4 bases and 7 bases respectively. A remark on this clone: Its antigen is unknown.

In total, approximately 610 healthy bone marrow donors made up the cohort. Cohort members were all nominally healthy when sampled, although unrecorded immune exposures were likely present. The donor tested CMV seronegative and was one of the 352 seronegative cohort members. Every donor gave a peripheral blood sample, and the peripheral blood mononuclear cells from that sample were used for TCR beta sequencing. The Qiagen DNeasy Blood Extraction Kit was used to extract genomic DNA from the blood cell samples. The receptor's source is a woman aged 25 to 39 in good health and CMV-seronegative. The receptor chain draws on TRBV6-6 and TRBJ1-5; TRBD1 is possibly the D segment (6 matching bases). Sequenced input: PBMCs. The CDR3 region reads CASSSTGKQPQHF. The DNA sequence reads TGTGCCAGCAGTTCAACAGGGAAGCAGCCCCAGCATTTT.